This T cell receptor beta chain was sequenced for a study of shared clonotypes between healthy human individuals. Study background: Donor ages ranged 18 to 49 years: a couple of women, a few men.

The CDR3 is 16 amino acids. CDR1 is SGHTS and CDR2 is YDEGEE in the germline V gene. The trim removed 3 bases at V and 4 bases at J, leaving 8 bases unmatched. The study ran the assay at deep level. Data came from immunoSEQ multiplex PCR; TCRdb stores just in-frame clones and leaves some out. The table records roughly 770,000 clones, around 96% of them present only once. The naive CD8 population came from CD45RO-negative cells selected for CCR7, without terminally differentiated effector memory CD45RA+ cells. This clonotype was sampled from a man aged 30 to 39 in good health. Sample: naive CD8+ T cells sorted from blood. The V and J genes are TRBV5-8 and TRBJ2-7; 12 bases line up with TRBD1. The CDR3: CASSSPGTGGGYEQYF. The CDR3 DNA sequence: TGTGCCAGCAGCTCCCCCGGGACAGGGGGCGGGTACGAGCAGTACTTC. Based on the CDR3 plus reference TRBV5-8 and TRBJ2-7, the full variable domain is EAGVTQSPTHLIKTRGQQATLRCSPISGHTSVYWYQQALGLGLQFLLWYDEGEERNRGNFPPRFSGRQFPNYSSELNVNALELEDSALYLCASSSPGTGGGYEQYFGPGTRLTVT.